This is a list of T cell receptor beta chains from one sample in a study of T cell changes during pregnancy in multiple sclerosis. TCRdb keeps only in-frame clones here, not all; method: immunoSEQ multiplex PCR. The table records 69,000 or so clones, approximately 92% of them present only once. The sequencing here drew on peripheral blood, taken in the third trimester of pregnancy. These receptors were collected from a female donor in good health, enrolled as a control in a pregnancy study. Each CDR3 is given with its conserved first and last residue. The order of the fields is clone size, J gene, V gene, D gene, CDR3 DNA, CDR3 protein. The D gene is left open where the match is weak. Some rows mark clone size as missing; the rest say once, few, many or name a class of expanded clone.

clone size: NA
J gene: TRBJ1-5
V gene: TRBV10-3
D gene: TRBD1
CDR3 DNA: TGTGCCATCAGAGGGGGCTTGGGTAGCAATCAGCCCCAGCATTTT
CDR3 protein: CAIRGGLGSNQPQHF

clone size: NA
J gene: TRBJ1-2
V gene: TRBV10-2
D gene: NA
CDR3 DNA: TGCGCCAGCAGCCATTGGCAGGGCCAATTTCGCTACACCTTC
CDR3 protein: CASSHWQGQFRYTF

clone size: NA
J gene: TRBJ1-5
V gene: TRBV29-1
D gene: TRBD1
CDR3 DNA: TGCAGCGTTGGGGCAGGACAGGATCAGCCCCAGCATTTT
CDR3 protein: CSVGAGQDQPQHF

clone size: NA
J gene: TRBJ2-4
V gene: TRBV19
D gene: NA
CDR3 DNA: TGTGCCAGTAGTAGTCCGCCGGGACAAAGGATAGCCAAAAACATTCAGTACTTC
CDR3 protein: CASSSPPGQRIAKNIQYF

clone size: NA
J gene: TRBJ2-1
V gene: TRBV28
D gene: TRBD2
CDR3 DNA: TGTGCCAGCAGTCCCTTAGGGAGCGGGAGTATTGTCAATGAGCAGTTCTTC
CDR3 protein: CASSPLGSGSIVNEQFF

clone size: NA
J gene: TRBJ2-3
V gene: TRBV2
D gene: NA
CDR3 DNA: TGTGCCAGCCAGGAGGGACTCAACACAGATACGCAGTATTTT
CDR3 protein: CASQEGLNTDTQYF

clone size: NA
J gene: TRBJ2-1
V gene: TRBV7-2
D gene: NA
CDR3 DNA: TGTGCCAGCAGCTTAGATAGAGGGCTCCACAATGAGCAGTTCTTC
CDR3 protein: CASSLDRGLHNEQFF

clone size: NA
J gene: TRBJ1-1
V gene: TRBV10-3
D gene: NA
CDR3 DNA: TGTGCCATCAGTGGCAAGCTGAACACTGAAGCTTTCTTT
CDR3 protein: CAISGKLNTEAFF

clone size: NA
J gene: TRBJ2-2
V gene: TRBV2
D gene: NA
CDR3 DNA: TGTGCCAGCAGTGATAATGGGGCTAACACCGGGGAGCTGTTTTTT
CDR3 protein: CASSDNGANTGELFF

clone size: NA
J gene: TRBJ1-5
V gene: TRBV6-5
D gene: TRBD1
CDR3 DNA: TGTGCCAGCAGTACCTCCGGGACAGGGGTACAGCCCCAGCATTTT
CDR3 protein: CASSTSGTGVQPQHF

clone size: NA
J gene: TRBJ2-7
V gene: TRBV9
D gene: NA
CDR3 DNA: TGTGCCAGCAGCGCAGGGGATTTCTCCTACGAGCAGTACTTC
CDR3 protein: CASSAGDFSYEQYF

clone size: few
J gene: TRBJ1-2
V gene: TRBV30
D gene: NA
CDR3 DNA: TGTGCCTGGAATCCCCGAGGCTATGGCTACACCTTC
CDR3 protein: CAWNPRGYGYTF

clone size: NA
J gene: TRBJ2-7
V gene: TRBV6-5
D gene: TRBD1
CDR3 DNA: TGTGCCAGCAGTCAAAGTGACAGGGTAGGCGAGCAGTACTTC
CDR3 protein: CASSQSDRVGEQYF

clone size: NA
J gene: TRBJ2-3
V gene: TRBV18
D gene: NA
CDR3 DNA: TGTGCCAGCTCACCAGGGGCCGTAGATACGCAGTATTTT
CDR3 protein: CASSPGAVDTQYF

clone size: NA
J gene: TRBJ1-5
V gene: TRBV27
D gene: TRBD1
CDR3 DNA: TGTGCCAGCAGTCCCCCGGGACAGCGTAGCAATCAGCCCCAGCATTTT
CDR3 protein: CASSPPGQRSNQPQHF

clone size: NA
J gene: TRBJ2-7
V gene: TRBV7-2
D gene: TRBD1
CDR3 DNA: TGTGCCAGTCGCGGACAGGCCTTGTACGAGCAGTACTTC
CDR3 protein: CASRGQALYEQYF

clone size: NA
J gene: TRBJ1-1
V gene: TRBV5-4
D gene: NA
CDR3 DNA: TGTGCCAGCAGCTTTCGTGGGCGCAGGACTGAAGCTTTCTTT
CDR3 protein: CASSFRGRRTEAFF

clone size: NA
J gene: TRBJ2-7
V gene: TRBV6-5
D gene: NA
CDR3 DNA: TGTGCCAGCTCCCGGGCGGAGGTCAACTCCTACGAGCAGTACTTC
CDR3 protein: CASSRAEVNSYEQYF

clone size: NA
J gene: TRBJ2-2
V gene: TRBV7-9
D gene: TRBD1
CDR3 DNA: TGTGCCAGCAGCTTTGGGTCTCAGGGGGCCGGGGAGCTGTTTTTT
CDR3 protein: CASSFGSQGAGELFF

clone size: NA
J gene: TRBJ1-2
V gene: TRBV5-1
D gene: TRBD1
CDR3 DNA: TGCGCCAGCAGCTCAGGAAACTCACAGGGGGCTGGCTACACCTTC
CDR3 protein: CASSSGNSQGAGYTF

clone size: NA
J gene: TRBJ2-2
V gene: TRBV7-6
D gene: TRBD1
CDR3 DNA: TGTGCCAGCAGCCTGGGACAGGGGAAGACCGGGGAGCTGTTTTTT
CDR3 protein: CASSLGQGKTGELFF

clone size: NA
J gene: TRBJ2-5
V gene: TRBV28
D gene: TRBD2
CDR3 DNA: TGTGCCAGCAGGACTAGCGGCGAGACCCAGTACTTC
CDR3 protein: CASRTSGETQYF

clone size: NA
J gene: TRBJ2-2
V gene: TRBV23-1
D gene: NA
CDR3 DNA: TGCGCCAGCAGTCAATCCACCTCTTCTAACGCCGGGGAGCTGTTTTTT
CDR3 protein: CASSQSTSSNAGELFF

clone size: NA
J gene: TRBJ2-7
V gene: TRBV7-2
D gene: TRBD2
CDR3 DNA: TGTGCCAGCAGCTTAACCCGGACTAGCCAACCCTACGAGCAGTACTTC
CDR3 protein: CASSLTRTSQPYEQYF

clone size: NA
J gene: TRBJ2-3
V gene: TRBV28
D gene: TRBD2
CDR3 DNA: TGTGCCAGCAGTTCCAGCGGGAGGGTCACAGATACGCAGTATTTT
CDR3 protein: CASSSSGRVTDTQYF

clone size: NA
J gene: TRBJ2-7
V gene: TRBV5-4
D gene: NA
CDR3 DNA: TGTGCCAGCGGCGGAGGGGGCCTGGGGGAGCAGTACTTC
CDR3 protein: CASGGGGLGEQYF

clone size: NA
J gene: TRBJ2-3
V gene: TRBV18
D gene: NA
CDR3 DNA: TGTGCCAGCTCGCCCCCGGGACTCCGCCCCACACATACGCAGTATTTT
CDR3 protein: CASSPPGLRPTHTQYF

clone size: NA
J gene: TRBJ1-6
V gene: TRBV4-2
D gene: NA
CDR3 DNA: TGTGCCAGCAGCCAAGTCGGGCAGGGCGATAATTCACCCCTCCACTTT
CDR3 protein: CASSQVGQGDNSPLHF

clone size: NA
J gene: TRBJ2-5
V gene: TRBV7-3
D gene: NA
CDR3 DNA: TGTGCCAGCAGCTTAGAGTTCCCAGAGACCCAGTACTTC
CDR3 protein: CASSLEFPETQYF

clone size: NA
J gene: TRBJ2-7
V gene: TRBV27
D gene: TRBD2
CDR3 DNA: TGTGCCAGCACCCCTCAATGGCCGACAACTAGCGGGATCCTCTACGAGCAGTACTTC
CDR3 protein: CASTPQWPTTSGILYEQYF

clone size: few
J gene: TRBJ2-7
V gene: TRBV15
D gene: TRBD1
CDR3 DNA: TGTGCCACCAGCAGAGAAGACAGGGGGCGCTACGAGCAGTACTTC
CDR3 protein: CATSREDRGRYEQYF

clone size: NA
J gene: TRBJ1-4
V gene: TRBV18
D gene: TRBD1
CDR3 DNA: TGTGCCAGCTCACCACTACAGGGGGAACTGTTTTTT
CDR3 protein: CASSPLQGELFF

clone size: NA
J gene: TRBJ2-2
V gene: TRBV14
D gene: TRBD2
CDR3 DNA: TGTGCCAGCAGCGTTTGGACTAGCGGGAGGGGAAACACCGGGGAGCTGTTTTTT
CDR3 protein: CASSVWTSGRGNTGELFF

clone size: NA
J gene: TRBJ2-7
V gene: TRBV7-2
D gene: TRBD2
CDR3 DNA: TGTGCCAGCGGGGGTAGCGGGATCTACGAGCAGTACTTC
CDR3 protein: CASGGSGIYEQYF

clone size: NA
J gene: TRBJ2-1
V gene: TRBV7-2
D gene: NA
CDR3 DNA: TGTGCCAGCAGCTCCAGCTCCTACAATGAGCAGTTCTTC
CDR3 protein: CASSSSSYNEQFF

clone size: NA
J gene: TRBJ2-2
V gene: TRBV6-1
D gene: TRBD1
CDR3 DNA: TGTGCCAGCAGAAGGACAGGGCATTCCGGGGAGCTGTTTTTT
CDR3 protein: CASRRTGHSGELFF

clone size: NA
J gene: TRBJ1-5
V gene: TRBV4-2
D gene: TRBD1
CDR3 DNA: TGTGCCAGCAGCCAAGGACAGGGCCTTGGCAATCAGCCCCAGCATTTT
CDR3 protein: CASSQGQGLGNQPQHF

clone size: NA
J gene: TRBJ2-4
V gene: TRBV11-2
D gene: TRBD1
CDR3 DNA: TGTGCCAGCAGCTTAGAAGGGGGCCTAGCCAAAAACATTCAGTACTTC
CDR3 protein: CASSLEGGLAKNIQYF

clone size: NA
J gene: TRBJ2-3
V gene: TRBV7-6
D gene: TRBD1
CDR3 DNA: TGTGCCAGCAGCCGGGGACAGAGCACAGATACGCAGTATTTT
CDR3 protein: CASSRGQSTDTQYF

clone size: NA
J gene: TRBJ2-5
V gene: TRBV7-9
D gene: TRBD1
CDR3 DNA: TGTGCCAGCAGCCCTGGACAGGGAAAACAAGAGACCCAGTACTTC
CDR3 protein: CASSPGQGKQETQYF